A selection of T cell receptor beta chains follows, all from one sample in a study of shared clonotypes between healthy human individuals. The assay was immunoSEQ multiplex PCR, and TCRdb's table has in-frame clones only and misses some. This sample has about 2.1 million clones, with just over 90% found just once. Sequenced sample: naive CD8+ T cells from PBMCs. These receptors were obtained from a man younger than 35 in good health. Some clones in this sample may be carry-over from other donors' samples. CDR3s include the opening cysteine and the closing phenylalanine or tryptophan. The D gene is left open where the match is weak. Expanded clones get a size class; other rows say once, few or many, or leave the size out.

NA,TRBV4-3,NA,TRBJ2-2,TGCGCCAGCAGCCAAGATCGCGGGGAGCTGTTTTTT,CASSQDRGELFF
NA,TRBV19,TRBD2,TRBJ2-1,TGTGCCAGTAGTATTCGAGCGGGAGGGCCCATCGACGATGAGCAGTTCTTC,CASSIRAGGPIDDEQFF
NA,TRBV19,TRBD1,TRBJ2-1,TGTGCCAGTAGTATAGATCTAAGGACAGGGGTTTACAATGAGCAGTTCTTC,CASSIDLRTGVYNEQFF
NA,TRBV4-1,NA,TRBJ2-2,TGCGCCAGCAGCCAAGAAGCAGGACAGAACACCGGGGAGCTGTTTTTT,CASSQEAGQNTGELFF
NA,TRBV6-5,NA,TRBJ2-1,TGTGCCAGCAGTTATCCGGACCGACAAGGGGGTGAGCAGTTCTTC,CASSYPDRQGGEQFF
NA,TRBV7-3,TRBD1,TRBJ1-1,TGTGCCAGCAGCTCAGGGGGGATCGCTTTCTTT,CASSSGGIAFF
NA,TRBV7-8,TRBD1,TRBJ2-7,TGTGCCAGCAGCTTAGGACAGGGGACGGGCCACGAGCAGTACTTC,CASSLGQGTGHEQYF
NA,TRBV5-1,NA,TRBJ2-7,TGCGCCAGCAGCTTGGTGGACACCCCGAAGGAGCAGTACTTC,CASSLVDTPKEQYF
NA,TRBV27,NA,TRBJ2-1,TGTGCCAGCAGCTTATCGTGGTCTAGCCGTTGGAATGAGCAGTTCTTC,CASSLSWSSRWNEQFF
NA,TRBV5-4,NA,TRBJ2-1,TGTGCCAGCAGCTTGGGAAGGGCCAATGAGCAGTTCTTC,CASSLGRANEQFF
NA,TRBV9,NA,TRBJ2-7,TGTGCCAGCAGCGTCGACGGGGTCTCCTACGAGCAGTACTTC,CASSVDGVSYEQYF
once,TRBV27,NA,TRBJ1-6,TGTGCCAGCAGTTTGCGAACAGCTAATTCACCCCTCCACTTT,CASSLRTANSPLHF
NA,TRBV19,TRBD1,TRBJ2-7,TGTGCCAGTAGTCCTCGGACAGGGCCGGACGAGCAGTACTTC,CASSPRTGPDEQYF
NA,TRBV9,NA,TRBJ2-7,TGTGCCAGCAGCGCCCCACAGGGCGAGTCTCCCAGAGAATACGAGCAGTACTTC,CASSAPQGESPREYEQYF
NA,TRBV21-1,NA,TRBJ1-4,TGTGCCAGCAACACAGGGGAAGCAACTAATGAAAAACTGTTTTTT,CASNTGEATNEKLFF
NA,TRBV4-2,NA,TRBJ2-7,TGTGCCAGCGGACATGGAGGGGTCTACGAGCAGTACTTC,CASGHGGVYEQYF
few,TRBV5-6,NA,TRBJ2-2,TGTGCCAGCAGCTTTCGGACAGTGGGCACCGGGGAGCTGTTTTTT,CASSFRTVGTGELFF
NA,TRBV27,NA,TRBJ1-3,TGTGCCAGCGGGTCAAGAGGTGGAAACACCATATATTTT,CASGSRGGNTIYF
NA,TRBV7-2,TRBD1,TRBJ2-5,TGTGCCAGCAGCTGGGACAGGGGCCAAGAGACCCAGTACTTC,CASSWDRGQETQYF
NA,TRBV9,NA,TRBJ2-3,TGTGCCAGCAGCGCATCAGATACGCAGTATTTT,CASSASDTQYF
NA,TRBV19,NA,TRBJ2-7,TGTGCCAGTGGGACCCCTCAGTACTTC,CASGTPQYF
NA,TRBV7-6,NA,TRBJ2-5,TGTGCCAGCAGCTTATTAACAGAACAAGAGACCCAGTACTTC,CASSLLTEQETQYF
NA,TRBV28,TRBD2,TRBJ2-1,TGTGCCAGCAGCCCCAGCGGGAGGGCCTTCTATGAGCAGTTCTTC,CASSPSGRAFYEQFF
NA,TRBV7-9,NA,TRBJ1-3,TGTGCCAGCGGCGGAAACACCATATATTTT,CASGGNTIYF
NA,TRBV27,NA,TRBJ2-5,TGTGCCAGCAGTTTAGAACTAGCCACACAAGAGACCCAGTACTTC,CASSLELATQETQYF
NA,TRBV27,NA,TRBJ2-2,TGTGCCAGCAGTCCCGGGGGACCCGGGCGGGAGCTGTTTTTT,CASSPGGPGRELFF
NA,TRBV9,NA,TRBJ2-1,TGTGCCAGCAGCCCCGTAGGGCAAGGTAATGAGCAGTTCTTC,CASSPVGQGNEQFF
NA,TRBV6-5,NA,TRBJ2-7,TGTGCCAGCAGTTACTCCGGGAGTCCCTACGAGCAGTACTTC,CASSYSGSPYEQYF
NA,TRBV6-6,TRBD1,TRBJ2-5,TGTGCCAGCAGTAACCGGGACAGGGGGCTCGCGGAGACCCAGTACTTC,CASSNRDRGLAETQYF
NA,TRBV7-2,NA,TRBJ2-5,TGTGCCAGCAGCTTAGCGGGCACAGTCCGGGAGACCCAGTACTTC,CASSLAGTVRETQYF
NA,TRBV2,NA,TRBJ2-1,TGTGCCAGCAGTCCTAGCGGGAGGACAGGGGGGTATGAGCAGTTCTTC,CASSPSGRTGGYEQFF
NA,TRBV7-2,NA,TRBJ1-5,TGTGCCAGCAGCTTAGGTGGCGGGGCTCATCAGCCCCAGCATTTT,CASSLGGGAHQPQHF
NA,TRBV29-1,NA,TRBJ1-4,TGCAGCGTTGAAGAGGACCGAGGAAATGAAAAACTGTTTTTT,CSVEEDRGNEKLFF
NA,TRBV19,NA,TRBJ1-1,TGTGCCAGTAACAACTTGGGGGGAAGAGGAGACACTGAAGCTTTCTTT,CASNNLGGRGDTEAFF
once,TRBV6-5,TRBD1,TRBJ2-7,TGTGCCAGCAGAACCCGGGACAGGGCACCCTACGAGCAGTACTTC,CASRTRDRAPYEQYF
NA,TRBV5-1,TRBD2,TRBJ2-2,TGCGCCAGCGGGAGCGGGAGAAACACCGGGGAGCTGTTTTTT,CASGSGRNTGELFF
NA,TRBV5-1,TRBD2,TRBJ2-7,TGCGCCAGCAGCTGGACTAGCGGGCCAGAAAGCTCCTACGAGCAGTACTTC,CASSWTSGPESSYEQYF
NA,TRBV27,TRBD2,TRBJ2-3,TGTGCCAGCAGTCCCTCAGCGGGAGAGAGCACAGATACGCAGTATTTT,CASSPSAGESTDTQYF
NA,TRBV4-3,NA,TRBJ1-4,TGCGCCAGCAGCCAAGACTTAACAGGCAACCGGGGAAAACTGTTTTTT,CASSQDLTGNRGKLFF
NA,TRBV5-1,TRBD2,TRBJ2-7,TGCGCCAGCAGCACCCGGGGGGGTGTGGCCCTCAAGGGCTACGAGCAGTACTTC,CASSTRGGVALKGYEQYF
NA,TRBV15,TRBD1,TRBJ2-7,TGTGCCACCAGCAGAGATCGGGACAGGGGATCCTACGAGCAGTACTTC,CATSRDRDRGSYEQYF
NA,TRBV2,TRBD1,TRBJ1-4,TGTGCCAGCAGTGGGAGCCGACAGGGAGTGGTCGGGGAAAAACTGTTTTTT,CASSGSRQGVVGEKLFF
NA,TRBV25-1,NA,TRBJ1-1,TGTGCCAGCAGTGAAGGCAGGCCGATGAACACTGAAGCTTTCTTT,CASSEGRPMNTEAFF
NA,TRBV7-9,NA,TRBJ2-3,TGTGCCAGCAGCGCCAAGGTCGCAGATACGCAGTATTTT,CASSAKVADTQYF
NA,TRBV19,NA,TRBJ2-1,TGTGCCAGTAGTATAGCAGCCGGTGGGGGAAGGGAGCAGTTCTTC,CASSIAAGGGREQFF
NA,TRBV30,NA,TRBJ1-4,TGTGCCTGGAGTGTAGGGGCCTACCGGCAAACTAATGAAAAACTGTTTTTT,CAWSVGAYRQTNEKLFF
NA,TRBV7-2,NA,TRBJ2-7,TGTGCCAGCAGCTTACGAATAGATCCCCGCGAGCAGTACTTC,CASSLRIDPREQYF
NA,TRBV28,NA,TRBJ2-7,TGTGCCAGCAGCTCCCGGGGGCGTTACGAGCAGTACTTC,CASSSRGRYEQYF
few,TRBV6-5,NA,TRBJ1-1,TGTGCCTCAGGCCCCAGGGAGAACACTGAAGCTTTCTTT,CASGPRENTEAFF
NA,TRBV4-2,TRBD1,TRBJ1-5,TGTGCCAGCAGCCACAACAGGGGTCAGCCCCAGCATTTT,CASSHNRGQPQHF
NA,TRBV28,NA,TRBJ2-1,TGTGCCAGCAGCGGTCGAGCGGATCGAGGGGAGCAGTTCTTC,CASSGRADRGEQFF
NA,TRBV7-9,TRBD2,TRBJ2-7,TGTGCCAGCAGGACTAGCGGGCACTACGAGCAGTACTTC,CASRTSGHYEQYF
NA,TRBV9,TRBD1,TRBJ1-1,TGTGCCAGCAGCGCTGACAGGGGTGGGACTGAAGCTTTCTTT,CASSADRGGTEAFF
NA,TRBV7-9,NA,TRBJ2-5,TGTGCCAGCAGCTTATCAGTAGGGGAAGAGACCCAGTACTTC,CASSLSVGEETQYF